This T cell receptor (beta chain) was observed in a study of human T cells and chemical hapten exposure (dated by TCRdb to the early 2020s). With regard to the full study: For sensitization, 2% DPC in acetone was applied to a roughly 2 cm by roughly 2 cm area of upper inner arm skin. Throughout the roughly 25-week study period, patients were also given weekly therapeutic DPC doses on the scalp. Libraries were pooled for sequencing, and per-sample TCR yields varied mainly because of small differences in library volumes within the pool. Blood samples were taken from patients before sensitization (week 0) and then at 2, 6 and about 24 weeks after DPC sensitization. The mostly female patient cohort included alopecia areata with under or over 50% scalp involvement, alopecia totalis and alopecia universalis. This study followed changes in the peripheral blood TCR repertoire in vivo during primary and secondary sensitization of alopecia patients to the hapten diphenylcyclopropenone (DPC). Patch testing on the upper back used Finn chambers containing 0.01% DPC, with scoring done after 6 days according to International Contact Dermatitis Research Group standards. Twenty-nine alopecia patients provided blood for TCR sequencing at one to four time points (pre-sensitization, 2, 6 and 24 weeks).

As encoded in the germline V gene, CDR1 is MDHEN while CDR2 is SYDVKM. The CDR3 starts with the cysteine, ends with the phenylalanine, and has 13 residues. CDR3 DNA only is kept here, 39 bases in frame from base 1. Trimming removed 6 bases from V and 5 bases from J, leaving 8 bases between the germline ends. The paper as a whole reports these results and caveats: All patients had alopecia, a presumed autoimmune disease, so their immune response might differ from that of healthy individuals. After repeated subsampling, changes were observed in the strength of the expansion versus patch-test correlation and in the threshold at which the correlation became significant. DPC sensitization did not change how many TCRs were above 1 in 1000 frequency, and no evidence was found of alterations in global repertoire structure. Patch test score was positively correlated with the number of PT1 expanded TCRs, with significance at thresholds 8, 16 and 32 but not at 4. Expanded TCRs formed significantly more large CDR3 similarity clusters than pre-sensitization or healthy control sets, consistent with antigen-driven responses.

Library generation was performed with RACE. The data were produced on a NextSeq 500. During library preparation, unique molecular identifiers were attached to individual cDNA molecules so that TCRs could be counted in a quantitative, reproducible way. Each blood RNA sample was used to sequence both TCR alpha and TCR beta chains. In the source study's methods: A median of roughly 98,000 TCRs per sample was observed, with a range of about 23,224 to 700,000. The Decombinator software suite was used to annotate V, J and CDR3 in the TCR reads. To make PS versus PT1 abundance plots, every sample was subsampled to the same number of TCRs (28,000). Expanded TCRs were defined as absent before sensitization and observed at least eight times at the 2-week time point. Clones were called with MiXCR by TCRdb after fastp trimmed the public reads at Q25, and only in-frame beta chains were retained. Every CDR3 protein is listed once, alongside the most common genes and DNA of its rows. TCRdb, rather than the study authors, made the V and J calls. This sample holds 150,000 to 200,000 distinct CDR3 sequences; around a quarter were observed only once. The ten top clones hold roughly 2.5% of the sample.

This clonotype was detected many times. Which antigen it targets is not known. Per-base quality was not reported, and no clone a single base away is much larger than it. This specimen's time point label, per the study, means: patch test 3, about 24 weeks after DPC sensitization. Reading the label with the study, this specimen's treatment or condition is: therapeutic diphenylcyclopropenone sensitization with weekly scalp DPC. Blood at each patch-test visit was drawn before the patch test was applied. To be eligible, patients had to be aged 18 to 70, diagnosed with alopecia and judged suitable for DPC therapy, while pregnant patients were excluded. Unfractionated whole blood was collected in Tempus Blood RNA tubes, and total RNA was extracted from that blood.

This TCR derives from a woman between 40 and 55 years old with alopecia areata. Some clones in this sample may be carry-over from other donors' samples. Recombination linked TRBV28 to TRBJ1-6; the D gene lacks a confident call. This material consisted of whole blood, taken in connection with sensitization to the hapten diphenylcyclopropenone (DPC). CDR3 protein: CASREGNNSPLHF. The nucleotides read TGTGCCAGCAGGGAGGGCAATAATTCACCCCTCCACTTT.